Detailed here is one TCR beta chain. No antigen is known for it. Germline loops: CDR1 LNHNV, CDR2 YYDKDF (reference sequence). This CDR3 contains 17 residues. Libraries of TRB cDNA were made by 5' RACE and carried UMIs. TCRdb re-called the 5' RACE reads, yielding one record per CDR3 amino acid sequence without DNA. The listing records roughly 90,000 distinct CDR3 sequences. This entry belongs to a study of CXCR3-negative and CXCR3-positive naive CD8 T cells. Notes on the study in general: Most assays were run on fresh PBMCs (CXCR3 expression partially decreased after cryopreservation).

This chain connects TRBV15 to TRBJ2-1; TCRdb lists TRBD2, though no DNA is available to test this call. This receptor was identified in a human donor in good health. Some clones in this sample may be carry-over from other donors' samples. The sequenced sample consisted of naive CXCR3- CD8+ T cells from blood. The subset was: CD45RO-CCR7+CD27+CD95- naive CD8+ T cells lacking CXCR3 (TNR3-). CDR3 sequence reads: CATSRSDSGGSRYEQYF.